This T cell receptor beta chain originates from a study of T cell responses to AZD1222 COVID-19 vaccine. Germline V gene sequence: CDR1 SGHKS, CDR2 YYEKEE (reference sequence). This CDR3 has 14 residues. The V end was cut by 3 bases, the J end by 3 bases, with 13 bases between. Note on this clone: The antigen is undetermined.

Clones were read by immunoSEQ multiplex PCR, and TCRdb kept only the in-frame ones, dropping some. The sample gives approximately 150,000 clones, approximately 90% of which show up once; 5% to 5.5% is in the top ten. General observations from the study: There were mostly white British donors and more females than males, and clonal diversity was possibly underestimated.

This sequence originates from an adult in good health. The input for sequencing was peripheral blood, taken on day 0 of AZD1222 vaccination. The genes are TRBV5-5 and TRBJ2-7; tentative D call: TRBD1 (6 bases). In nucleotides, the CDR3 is TGTGCCAGCAGCTATCTACAGGGTTACTACGAGCAGTACTTC. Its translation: CASSYLQGYYEQYF.